This record covers a single TCR beta chain. Its antigen is not known. Profiling relied on immunoSEQ multiplex PCR, and the TCRdb table lists in-frame clones only, not all of them. This sample has fewer than 150,000 clones, with around 90% found just once. The CDR3 is 12 amino acids. CDR1 is MNHNY, CDR2 SVGAGI, per germline (reference sequence). Trimming removed 2 bases from V and 9 bases from J, with 8 bases in between. This record belongs to a study of graft-versus-host responses after intestinal transplantation. About the study: Transplant recipients had multivisceral, liver-intestinal, or isolated intestinal grafts.

Whole-study results and caveats: Among recipient marrow samples, GvH clones were found; some appeared first in ileum or blood. The presence of high graft-versus-host to host-versus-graft clonal ratios in allografts characterized patients with graft-donor T cell macrochimerism.

This material consisted of unstimulated CD4+ T cells sorted from spleen or lymph node cells, taken before intestinal transplant. This receptor was identified in a human donor who received an intestinal transplant. The chain carries TRBV6-6 and TRBJ2-1; no clear D gene. CDR3 residues: CASSYGGSEQFF. CDR3 DNA: TGTGCCAGCAGTTACGGTGGGTCTGAGCAGTTCTTC.